A single sample gave rise to the 3 T cell receptor beta chains below, sequenced in a study of response to subunit inactivated influenza vaccine. TCRdb reanalysed the RT-PCR reads using MiXCR and keeps one entry per CDR3 protein. The data hold 610,000 or so distinct CDR3 sequences, with less than 15% observed a single time. Sequencing was performed on PBMCs from blood, taken roughly 13 days after vaccination. All receptors come from a man aged 45 to 65 who received an inactivated influenza vaccine.

This clonotype turned up a few times. The rearrangement joins TRBV11-2 to TRBJ2-3; 7 bases align to TRBD2. From germline, CDR1 is SGHAT and CDR2 FQNNGV. Trimming cost V 2 bases and J 4 bases; bases outside gene matches: 6. This CDR3 region has 15 residues. The CDR3 spells CASSLRRGIPDTQYF. The CDR3, as DNA: TGTGCCAGCAGCTTACGGCGGGGGATCCCAGATACGCAGTATTTT.

V usage is TRBV11-1 and J usage is TRBJ2-7; 8 bases are shared with TRBD1. Per germline, CDR1 SGHAT and CDR2 FQDESV (reference sequence). This CDR3 is 17 amino acids long. J was trimmed by 0 bases and V by 1 base; bases with no gene match: 8. For the CDR3, the DNA is TGTGCCAGCAGCTTAGGTCCACTAGGACAGGGCTCCTACGAGCAGTACTTC. Protein sequence: CASSLGPLGQGSYEQYF.

This clonotype was picked up a small number of times. The rearrangement uses TRBV29-1 and TRBJ1-2, with 8 nucleotides matching TRBD1. The CDR3 extends over 13 amino acids. The junction had 7 bases not matched to a gene; V was cut back by 6 bases and J by 4 bases. The germline gives CDR1 SQVTM, CDR2 ANQGSEA. CDR3 nucleotide sequence: TGCAGCGTGGGGGGAGGACAGGGCTATGGCTACACCTTC. It specifies CSVGGGQGYGYTF.